These T cell receptor beta chains were read from a single sample in a study of T cell responses to AZD1222 COVID-19 vaccine. TCRdb's copy holds only in-frame clones and misses some; the assay was immunoSEQ multiplex PCR. The sample has about 170,000 clones; around 90% are singletons. Source: peripheral blood, taken 28 days after the second AZD1222 dose. The receptors stem from an adult who received the AZD1222 COVID-19 vaccine. The CDR3 runs from the conserved cysteine through the conserved F or W. The order of the fields is V gene, clone size, CDR3 protein. Rows may omit the clone size; those that give it use once, few, many or a size class.

TRBV7-7 | . | CASSPGTGANVLTF
TRBV13 | . | CASIIWGSNEQYF
TRBV10-3 | . | CAISDGTGETQYF
TRBV19 | . | CASSIIGAGPPEAFF
TRBV7-8 | . | CASSLGWGRENYGYTF
TRBV11-2 | . | CASSLEAAGAQYF
TRBV27 | . | CASNLRGAVPYEQYF
TRBV15 | . | CATSRTGTRSSYEQYF
TRBV4-2 | few | CASSRSGEKLFF
TRBV18 | . | CASSPQGFEQYF
TRBV6-5 | . | CASSPTGATEAFF
TRBV5-1 | . | CASSLDGRGLGGYTF
TRBV15 | . | CATSPIFDYGYTF